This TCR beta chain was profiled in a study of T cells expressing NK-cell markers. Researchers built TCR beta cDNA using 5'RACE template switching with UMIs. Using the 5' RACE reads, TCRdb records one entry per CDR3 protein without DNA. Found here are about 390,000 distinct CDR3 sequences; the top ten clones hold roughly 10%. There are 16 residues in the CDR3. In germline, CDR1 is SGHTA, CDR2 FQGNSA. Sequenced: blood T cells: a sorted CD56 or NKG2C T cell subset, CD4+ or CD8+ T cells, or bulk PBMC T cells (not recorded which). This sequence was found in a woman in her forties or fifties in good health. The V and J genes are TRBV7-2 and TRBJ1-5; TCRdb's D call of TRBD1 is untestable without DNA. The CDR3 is CASSLRQGGGNQPQHF.